This T cell receptor beta chain was identified in a study of response to subunit inactivated influenza vaccine. Study-level results: After each seasonal influenza vaccination, few new T cells are recruited, the authors suggested.

Using its own MiXCR run on the RT-PCR reads, TCRdb lists one record per CDR3 protein. The data show approximately 530,000 distinct CDR3 sequences, 6% to 9% seen once. At least ten counts were recorded for this clonotype. What it recognizes is unknown. Unmatched junction bases numbered 2, after V lost 7 bases and J lost 2 bases. Germline assignment: CDR1 MNHEY and CDR2 SVGEGT. This CDR3 region has 15 residues. V usage is TRBV6-2 or TRBV6-3 and J usage is TRBJ2-6, with 10 bases identical to TRBD1. The receptor was derived from a man between 50 and 69 years old who received an inactivated influenza vaccine. This sample comprised PBMCs from blood, obtained about 23 months after vaccination. CDR3 region: CASKGQGTGANVLTF. The CDR3 DNA sequence: TGTGCCAGCAAGGGACAGGGGACTGGGGCCAACGTCCTGACTTTC.